This entry lists 9 T cell receptor beta chains sequenced from one sample in a study of long-term antiretroviral therapy in people with HIV. The assay, immunoSEQ v3.0, was run at survey level. Here immunoSEQ multiplex PCR was the method, and the copy in TCRdb shows in-frame clones only, minus some. This repertoire shows about 33,000 clones, about 83% found once; its top ten account for 7.1%. The material sequenced was unsorted PBMCs, taken 2 years after starting antiretroviral therapy. The source is a woman between 45 and 60 years old with HIV.

The genes are TRBV10-2 and TRBJ1-4; D is possibly TRBD1 (6 bases). The CDR3 is made up of 12 amino acids. Trimming shortened V by 6 bases and J by 6 bases, and 8 bases separated the two germline ends. CDR1 is WSHSY and CDR2 is SAAADI in the germline V gene. CDR3 in amino acids: CASRGGYEKLFF. The DNA for the CDR3 is TGCGCCAGCAGAGGGGGTTATGAAAAACTGTTTTTT.

J is TRBJ1-5 and V is TRBV5-6; 7 nucleotides agree with TRBD1. The trim removed 4 bases at V and 6 bases at J, leaving 7 bases unmatched. This CDR3 spans 14 amino acids. Germline CDR1 reads SGHDT; CDR2 reads YYEEEE. The CDR3 loop reads CASSRQGELQPQHF. DNA of the CDR3: TGTGCCAGCAGCCGTCAGGGGGAGCTTCAGCCCCAGCATTTT.

The V call is TRBV19, the J call TRBJ2-7; D uncertain. V was shortened by 5 bases and J by 0 bases, with 14 bases between the two germline ends. Germline V lookup: CDR1 LNHDA, CDR2 SQIVND (reference sequence). The length of the CDR3 is 15 residues. Here the CDR3 DNA reads TGTGCCAGTAGTGGTGGGCAGGCAGCCTCCTACGAGCAGTACTTC. This encodes CASSGGQAASYEQYF.

V and J are TRBV5-6 and TRBJ1-2; possibly TRBD1 for D (6 bases). The CDR3 has 13 amino acids. Germline CDR1 reads SGHDT; CDR2 reads YYEEEE. Trimming took off 0 bases at V and 3 bases at J, with 6 bases between the two ends. CDR3 loop: CASSLDRDYGYTF. DNA for the CDR3: TGTGCCAGCAGCTTGGACAGGGACTATGGCTACACCTTC.

The chain employs TRBV6-5 and TRBJ2-1; D gene ambiguous. This CDR3 spans 12 amino acids. The germline CDR1 and CDR2 sequences are MNHEY and SVGAGI. Trimming shortened V by 6 bases and J by 10 bases, and 13 bases separated the two germline ends. CDR3 nucleotide sequence: TGTGCCAGCAGCCGAGAGGAGACCGAGCAGTTCTTC. This sequence encodes CASSREETEQFF.

This clone turned up a few times. The rearrangement uses TRBV19 and TRBJ1-1, with D maybe TRBD1 (5 bases). Trimming took 5 bases from V and 11 from J, leaving 12 bases between them. Germline V CDR1 and CDR2: LNHDA, SQIVND (reference sequence). The CDR3 runs to 11 residues. CDR3 coding DNA: TGTGCCAGTAGTTCCGGGACTTTTGCTTTCTTT. Protein: CASSSGTFAFF.

This chain connects TRBV7-2 to TRBJ1-6; the match to TRBD1 covers 8 bases. V trimming: 6 bases; J trimming: 8 bases; junction bases outside the gene matches: 6. This CDR3 has 14 amino acids. Germline CDR1 reads SGHTA; CDR2 reads FQGNSA. In nucleotides, the CDR3 is TGTGCCAGCAGTTGGACAGGGACAGATTCACCCCTCCACTTT. It codes for CASSWTGTDSPLHF.

The rearrangement uses TRBV5-1 and TRBJ2-5; the D is unclear. Germline V CDR1 and CDR2: SGHRS, YFSETQ. There are 12 residues in the CDR3. Between the trimmed V and J ends, which lost 4 bases and 2 bases, there was a span of 6 bases. The CDR3 protein is CASSLHQETQYF. In nucleotides, the CDR3 is TGCGCCAGCAGCCTTCATCAAGAGACCCAGTACTTC.

The V and J genes are TRBV5-5 and TRBJ1-2; 12 bases line up with TRBD1. After removal of 3 bases from V and 2 bases from J, the junction contained 2 bases not matched to a gene. The V gene's germline CDR1 is SGHKS and CDR2 YYEKEE (reference sequence). The CDR3 covers 15 residues. The CDR3 DNA follows: TGTGCCAGCAGCTACGGGACAGGGGGCAACTATGGCTACACCTTC. Residues: CASSYGTGGNYGYTF. The complete variable domain, with remaining parts taken from reference TRBV5-5 and TRBJ1-2, reads DAGVTQSPTHLIKTRGQQVTLRCSPISGHKSVSWYQQVLGQGPQFIFQYYEKEERGRGNFPDRFSARQFPNYSSELNVNALLLGDSALYLCASSYGTGGNYGYTFGSGTRLTVV.